This T cell receptor beta chain was recovered during a study of T cell repertoires in cytomegalovirus infection. Study-wide background: The authors used CMV epitopes that were HLA-C-restricted (recently identified) and HLA-B-restricted (well studied). Public TCR beta signatures provided an indication of both CMV infection and a matching HLA type. Study findings and constraints: The ex vivo response was dominated by HLA-C-restricted CMV-specific TCR beta clonotypes.

For this clonotype: Its matching antigen is unknown.

The CDR3 runs to 14 residues. Germline CDR1 and CDR2: MNHEY and SVGAGI. Trimming shortened V by 4 bases and J by 5 bases, and 14 bases separated the two germline ends. From the reads, TCRdb called clonotypes with MiXCR, one entry per CDR3 protein. The table lists some 940,000 distinct CDR3 sequences, about 33% of them singletons. V and J are TRBV6-5 and TRBJ1-1; D gene unclear. The TCR comes from a human donor in good health (CMV status not recorded). Some clones in this sample may be carry-over from other donors' samples. This material consisted of cultured CD8+ T cells from PBMCs, taken from culture after CMV antigen stimulation. CDR3 sequence (DNA): TGTGCCAGCAGTTCCAGTGAGGGCGGGACTGAAGCTTTCTTT. Protein: CASSSSEGGTEAFF.